One and the same sample provided the 29 T cell receptor beta chains below, sequenced in a study of T cell responses to AZD1222 COVID-19 vaccine. Data came from immunoSEQ multiplex PCR; TCRdb stores just in-frame clones and leaves some out. The repertoire holds about 86,000 clones, with more than 75% as singletons. The sequences come from peripheral blood, collected on day 0 of AZD1222 vaccination. These receptors came from an adult in good health.

The gene calls are TRBV18 and TRBJ2-7, with D tentatively TRBD2 (6 bases). CDR3 length: 14 amino acids. The germline V and J ends were trimmed by 6 bases and 6 bases, with 18 bases remaining between them. Germline assignment: CDR1 KGHSH and CDR2 LQKENI. In nucleotides, the CDR3 is TGTGCCAGCTCCCCGGGGGAGTCGGTCGCCGAGCAGTACTTC. Protein product: CASSPGESVAEQYF. The variable domain in full, with the rest retrieved from reference TRBV18 and TRBJ2-7, is NAGVMQNPRHLVRRRGQEARLRCSPMKGHSHVYWYRQLPEEGLKFMVYLQKENIIDESGMPKERFSAEFPKEGPSILRIQQVVRGDSAAYFCASSPGESVAEQYFGPGTRLTVT.

This clone was detected only a few times. This chain joins TRBV10-2 and TRBJ2-2, with TRBD1 matching over 10 bases. Trimming took 6 bases from V and 7 from J; bases not matched to a gene: 8. There are 15 residues in the CDR3. CDR1 and CDR2 (germline): WSHSY, SAAADI. In DNA, the CDR3 is TGCGCCAGCAGCTCCGGGACAGGGGAGGGCGGGGAGCTGTTTTTT. This sequence encodes CASSSGTGEGGELFF.

The genes are TRBV27 and TRBJ1-2, with 7 bases matching TRBD1. The CDR3 consists of 13 residues. V lost 8 bases, J lost 8 bases, and 11 bases stayed unmatched. Germline values: CDR1 MNHEY, CDR2 SMNVEV (reference sequence). Here the CDR3 reads CASAGTARGGYTF. The CDR3 DNA is TGTGCCAGCGCCGGGACAGCTAGGGGCGGCTACACCTTC.

The rearrangement uses TRBV6-5 and TRBJ1-4, with D uncertain. V dropped 6 bases and J dropped 4 bases, with 12 bases sitting between them. The CDR3 length is 14 residues. Germline CDR1 is MNHEY and CDR2 is SVGAGI. The CDR3 protein is CASSIQINNEKLFF. Here the CDR3 DNA reads TGTGCCAGCAGCATACAGATTAATAATGAAAAACTGTTTTTT.

The rearrangement joins TRBV10-1 to TRBJ1-5; D gene uncertain. The CDR3 is made up of 13 amino acids. Trimming shortened V by 2 bases and J by 1 base, and 3 bases separated the two germline ends. The V gene's germline CDR1 is WNHNN and CDR2 SYGVQD (reference sequence). The CDR3 DNA reads as TGCGCCAGCAGTGAGGGGAGCAATCAGCCCCAGCATTTT. Translated: CASSEGSNQPQHF.

Comments on this clone: This may be a read error: a much more frequent sequence differs by one nucleotide. V and J are TRBV5-6 and TRBJ1-2; D is uncertain. CDR3 size: 11 residues. CDR1 SGHDT and CDR2 YYEEEE come from the germline V gene. V was clipped by 2 bases and J by 3 bases, with 2 bases between them. CDR3 region: CASSLHYGYTF. The CDR3 region has the DNA TGTGCCAGCAGCTTACACTATGGCTACACCTTC.

This chain links TRBV3-1 (or the pseudogene TRBV3-2) with TRBJ2-7; 8 bases fit TRBD2. The trim removed 4 bases at V and 5 bases at J, leaving 19 bases unmatched. CDR3 length equals 18 residues. CDR1 is LGHDT and CDR2 is YNNKEL in the germline V gene (reference sequence). The CDR3: CASSLNPAGAGGLNEQYF. CDR3 DNA: TGTGCCAGCAGCCTCAACCCCGCCGGGGCGGGAGGTTTGAACGAGCAGTACTTC.

The chain links TRBV7-9 to TRBJ2-1; 8 bases fit TRBD2. The CDR3 runs to 13 residues. With V trimmed by 4 bases and J by 8 bases, 4 bases remained unmatched. The germline V gene encodes CDR1 SEHNR and CDR2 FQNEAQ (reference sequence). The CDR3 DNA reads TGTGCCAGCAGCTGGACTAGCTTGGATGAGCAGTTCTTC. Its protein is CASSWTSLDEQFF.

This clone was counted once. The V gene is TRBV3-1 (or the pseudogene TRBV3-2), the J gene TRBJ1-1; D uncertain. The CDR3 totals 14 residues. Trimming stripped 5 bases from V and 5 bases from J, with 15 bases between. From germline, CDR1 is LGHDT and CDR2 YNNKEL (reference sequence). The CDR3 region is CASSNFGVPTEAFF. Written as DNA, the CDR3 is TGTGCCAGCAGCAACTTCGGGGTCCCAACTGAAGCTTTCTTT.

For this clone: At the DNA level, this CDR3 is encoded by other sequences in the same sample as well. This chain joins TRBV5-1 and TRBJ1-2, with unresolved D. The CDR3 totals 12 residues. CDR1 is SGHRS and CDR2 is YFSETQ in the germline V gene. Trimming pared 0 bases from V and 7 bases from J, leaving 7 bases between. CDR3 coding DNA: TGCGCCAGCAGCTTGGAAGGGCCTGGCTACACCTTC. Its translation: CASSLEGPGYTF.

The rearrangement uses TRBV30 and TRBJ1-6; tentatively, D is TRBD1 (5 bases). This CDR3 contains 13 residues. The germline CDR1 and CDR2 sequences are GTSNPN and SVGIG (reference sequence). The germline V and J ends were trimmed by 5 bases and 7 bases, with 12 bases remaining between them. CDR3 amino acids: CAWAGGSNSPLHF. The CDR3 nucleotides are TGTGCCTGGGCTGGGGGGTCAAATTCACCCCTCCACTTT.

This sequence joins TRBV28 and TRBJ2-3; D is undetermined. Per the germline V gene, CDR1 is MDHEN and CDR2 is SYDVKM. The CDR3 totals 12 residues. Deletions cut 5 bases from V and 1 base from J, with 4 bases between. DNA of the CDR3: TGTGCCAGCAGTACAGGCACAGATACGCAGTATTTT. Its protein is CASSTGTDTQYF. Filled out from reference TRBV28 and TRBJ2-3, the complete variable domain reads DVKVTQSSRYLVKRTGEKVFLECVQDMDHENMFWYRQDPGLGLRLIYFSYDVKMKEKGDIPEGYSVSREKKERFSLILESASTNQTSMYLCASSTGTDTQYFGPGTRLTVL.

This chain joins TRBV18 and TRBJ2-7, with 7 bases aligning to TRBD2. The V gene end was trimmed by 3 bases and the J gene end by 2 bases; junction bases not matched to a gene: 7. CDR3 length equals 15 residues. The germline CDR1 and CDR2 sequences are KGHSH and LQKENI. The CDR3 bases are TGTGCCAGCTCACCCGCTCTCGGGACTACCTACGAGCAGTACTTC. Amino acid sequence: CASSPALGTTYEQYF. Based on the CDR3 plus reference TRBV18 and TRBJ2-7, the full variable domain is NAGVMQNPRHLVRRRGQEARLRCSPMKGHSHVYWYRQLPEEGLKFMVYLQKENIIDESGMPKERFSAEFPKEGPSILRIQQVVRGDSAAYFCASSPALGTTYEQYFGPGTRLTVT.

The V call is TRBV3-1 (or the pseudogene TRBV3-2), the J call TRBJ2-3; D may be TRBD2 (6 bases). CDR3 length: 14 amino acids. The ends were cut back, 0 bases at V and 9 bases at J, with 13 bases in the middle. Germline loops: CDR1 LGHDT, CDR2 YNNKEL (reference sequence). The CDR3 region has the DNA TGTGCCAGCAGCCAAGATAGGTCGGGAGTAACGCAGTATTTT. It yields the protein CASSQDRSGVTQYF.

CDR3 coding DNA: TGTGCCAGCAGCTCTGGGACTTACACTGAAGCTTTCTTT. Amino acid sequence: CASSSGTYTEAFF. The chain uses TRBV7-9 and TRBJ1-1; D perhaps matches TRBD1 (5 bases). CDR1 and CDR2 (germline): SEHNR, FQNEAQ (reference sequence). The ends were cut back, 4 bases at V and 3 bases at J, with 9 bases in the middle. The CDR3 covers 13 residues.

The chain links TRBV27 to TRBJ1-2; a possible D gene is TRBD1 (5 bases). CDR3 length: 18 amino acids. The V and J ends lost 0 bases and 8 bases respectively, with 25 bases between them. In germline, CDR1 is MNHEY, CDR2 SMNVEV (reference sequence). The CDR3 sequence: CASSLSRLRRQSLRGYTF. DNA for the CDR3: TGTGCCAGCAGTTTATCGAGGTTGAGGAGACAGTCTTTAAGGGGCTACACCTTC.

The chain recombines TRBV7-8 with TRBJ2-2; D remains ambiguous. V lost 1 base and J 4 bases, leaving 4 bases between the germline ends. Per the germline V gene, CDR1 is SGHVS and CDR2 is FQNEAQ. The CDR3 is 13 residues long. The DNA of the CDR3 is TGTGCCAGCAGCTTAGACCCCACCGGGGAGCTGTTTTTT. Protein product: CASSLDPTGELFF. The variable domain in full, completed from reference TRBV7-8 and TRBJ2-2, reads GAGVSQSPRYKVAKRGQDVALRCDPISGHVSLFWYQQALGQGPEFLTYFQNEAQLDKSGLPSDRFFAERPEGSVSTLKIQRTQQEDSAVYLCASSLDPTGELFFGEGSRLTVL.

The genes are TRBV9 and TRBJ2-1; 7 bases map to TRBD2. The CDR3 totals 16 residues. The germline CDR1 and CDR2 sequences are SGDLS and YYNGEE. With 3 bases clipped from V and 1 base from J, the junction kept 7 bases outside the gene matches. The CDR3 DNA reads TGTGCCAGCAGCGCCGGCGGGAGTCTGTCCTACAATGAGCAGTTCTTC. Residues: CASSAGGSLSYNEQFF. The whole variable domain, filled in from reference TRBV9 and TRBJ2-1, reads DSGVTQTPKHLITATGQRVTLRCSPRSGDLSVYWYQQSLDQGLQFLIQYYNGEERAKGNILERFSAQQFPDLHSELNLSSLELGDSALYFCASSAGGSLSYNEQFFGPGTRLTVL.

The table lists this clone with a few counts. V and J are TRBV19 and TRBJ2-1; D gene unclear. Trimming left V 7 bases short and J 6 bases short, with 16 bases between. CDR1 LNHDA and CDR2 SQIVND come from the germline V gene (reference sequence). This CDR3 is built from 14 residues. The CDR3 DNA reads as TGTGCCAGTACCCACATTCGCGCCCCCAATGAGCAGTTCTTC. This encodes CASTHIRAPNEQFF.

This chain connects TRBV12-5 to TRBJ2-1; D unclear. This CDR3 region has 13 residues. Trimming stripped 1 base from V and 9 bases from J, with 10 bases between. Germline CDR1 and CDR2: LGHNT and FRNRAP. CDR3 in amino acids: CASGLEPEGEQFF. In DNA form, the CDR3 reads TGTGCTAGTGGTTTGGAGCCTGAAGGTGAGCAGTTCTTC. Full variable domain (outside the CDR3, taken from reference TRBV12-5 and TRBJ2-1): DARVTQTPRHKVTEMGQEVTMRCQPILGHNTVFWYRQTMMQGLELLAYFRNRAPLDDSGMPKDRFSAEMPDATLATLKIQPSEPRDSAVYFCASGLEPEGEQFFGPGTRLTVL.

V is TRBV30 and J is TRBJ1-1; D is uncertain. Looked up from germline, CDR1 is GTSNPN and CDR2 is SVGIG (reference sequence). The length of the CDR3 is 15 residues. Trimming removed 5 bases from V and 0 bases from J, with 16 bases in between. CDR3 residues: CAWGPHGILNTEAFF. Written as DNA, the CDR3 is TGTGCCTGGGGGCCACATGGGATACTGAACACTGAAGCTTTCTTT.

This chain links TRBV9 with TRBJ1-1, with 7 bases lining up with TRBD1. Germline assignment: CDR1 SGDLS and CDR2 YYNGEE. The CDR3 loop spans 15 amino acids. Trimming removed 4 bases from V and 4 bases from J; junction bases left unmatched: 10. The CDR3 protein is CASSLGEGAGTEAFF. As DNA, the CDR3 is TGTGCCAGCAGCCTCGGTGAGGGGGCTGGCACTGAAGCTTTCTTT.

V and J are TRBV5-1 and TRBJ2-6; D not certain. Germline V gives CDR1 SGHRS, CDR2 YFSETQ. The CDR3 loop spans 15 amino acids. V lost 0 bases, J lost 0 bases, and 4 bases lay in between. CDR3 nucleotide sequence: TGCGCCAGCAGCTTGGGCGGCTCTGGGGCCAACGTCCTGACTTTC. This sequence encodes CASSLGGSGANVLTF.

This clone showed up just a few times. The rearrangement links TRBV27 to TRBJ2-1; maybe TRBD1 (9 bases). The CDR3 contains 18 residues. Trimming removed 8 bases from V and 4 bases from J, with 27 bases in between. Germline CDR1 and CDR2: MNHEY and SMNVEV (reference sequence). CDR3 sequence: CASRDRVGGREDYNEQFF. CDR3 DNA: TGTGCCAGCCGGGACAGGGTTGGAGGGCGGGAGGATTACAATGAGCAGTTCTTC.

The chain links TRBV12-5 to TRBJ2-3; 9 bases line up with TRBD2. The CDR3 runs 15 residues. The J segment lost 8 bases and the V segment lost 6 bases, leaving 12 bases of the junction unmatched. Germline V lookup: CDR1 LGHNT, CDR2 FRNRAP. The CDR3, as DNA: TGTGCTAGTGGGAGATATAGCGGGAGCCAGGGTACGCAGTATTTT. Its translation: CASGRYSGSQGTQYF.

The chain joins TRBV24-1 to TRBJ1-2, with 7 nucleotides matching TRBD1. The CDR3 is 13 amino acids. Per the germline V gene, CDR1 is KGHDR and CDR2 is SFDVKD. V trimming: 4 bases; J trimming: 8 bases; junction bases outside the gene matches: 6. CDR3 residues: CATSEDNRGGYTF. CDR3 in DNA: TGTGCCACCAGTGAGGACAACAGGGGCGGCTACACCTTC.

J is TRBJ2-3 and V is TRBV19; 9 nucleotides agree with TRBD1. With 1 base clipped from V and 6 bases from J, the junction kept 2 bases outside the gene matches. The germline gives CDR1 LNHDA, CDR2 SQIVND (reference sequence). The length of the CDR3 is 14 residues. Written as DNA, the CDR3 is TGTGCCAGTAGTATAGGACAGGGGGTGGATACGCAGTATTTT. This gives the protein CASSIGQGVDTQYF. The full variable domain, its missing parts supplied by reference TRBV19 and TRBJ2-3, is DGGITQSPKYLFRKEGQNVTLSCEQNLNHDAMYWYRQDPGQGLRLIYYSQIVNDFQKGDIAEGYSVSREKKESFPLTVTSAQKNPTAFYLCASSIGQGVDTQYFGPGTRLTVL.

The chain joins TRBV5-1 to TRBJ2-3; D perhaps matches TRBD2 (6 bases). The CDR3 runs 14 residues. Germline assignment: CDR1 SGHRS and CDR2 YFSETQ. V gave up 0 bases and J gave up 4 bases, with 9 bases separating them. In DNA, the CDR3 is TGCGCCAGCAGCTTGGAGTGGGGGGCAGATACGCAGTATTTT. Translating it yields CASSLEWGADTQYF.

The rearrangement links TRBV10-2 to TRBJ1-1, with unresolved D. The ends were cut back, 6 bases at V and 0 bases at J, with 8 bases in the middle. The CDR3 contains 13 residues. Germline-derived CDR1 and CDR2 are WSHSY and SAAADI. In nucleotides, the CDR3 is TGCGCCAGCAGAGAGGGAGTGAACACTGAAGCTTTCTTT. This translates into CASREGVNTEAFF.